What follows describes a single TCR beta chain. The antigen is unknown. PCR primers comprised 60 Vbeta and 13 Jbeta primers. Only in-frame clones appear in the TCRdb table, and some are missing; sequencing was by immunoSEQ multiplex PCR. The repertoire holds over 150,000 clones, with over 65% as singletons. These data belong to a study of cytomegalovirus exposure and HLA in healthy donors. Study summary: Within an early data release were about 85 million unique TCRs drawn from HLA-typed donors.

The ends were cut back, 1 base at V and 7 bases at J, with 14 bases in the middle. Germline V lookup: CDR1 LNHDA, CDR2 SQIVND (reference sequence). CDR3 length: 15 amino acids. The study, taken as a whole, reports: Trimming of TCR beta V- and J-genes showed a link, identified in a later analysis, to a missense DCLRE1C variant. Later on, an analysis tied 15,000 to 20,000 TCR beta sequences to HLA alleles at 0.05 false discovery rate.

This sequence joins TRBV19 and TRBJ1-5; D perhaps matches TRBD1 (6 bases). Sequenced sample: PBMCs. This sequence originates from a boy aged 2 to 10 in good health and CMV-seronegative. Here the CDR3 DNA reads TGTGCCAGTAGTATAGGGGCAGGACAGTGGCAGCCCCAGCATTTT. As protein: CASSIGAGQWQPQHF.